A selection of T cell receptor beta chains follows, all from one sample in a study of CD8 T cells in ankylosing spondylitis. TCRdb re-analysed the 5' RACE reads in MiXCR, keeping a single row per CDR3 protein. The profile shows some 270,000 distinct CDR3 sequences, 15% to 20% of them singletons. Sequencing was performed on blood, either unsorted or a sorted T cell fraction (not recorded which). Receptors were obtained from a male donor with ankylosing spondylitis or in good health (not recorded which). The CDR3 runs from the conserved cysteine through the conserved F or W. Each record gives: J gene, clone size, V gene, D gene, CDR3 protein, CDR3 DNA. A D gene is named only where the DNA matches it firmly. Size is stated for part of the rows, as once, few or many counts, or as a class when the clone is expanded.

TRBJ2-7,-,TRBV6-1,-,CASSDGLEPYEQYF,TGTGCCAGCAGTGACGGACTGGAACCCTACGAGCAGTACTTC
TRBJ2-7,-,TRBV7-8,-,CASSNRESYEQYF,TGTGCCAGCAGTAACAGGGAGTCCTACGAGCAGTACTTC
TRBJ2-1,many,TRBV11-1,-,CASRGRDTSEVGWYGEQFF,TGTGCCAGCAGAGGACGGGACACATCTGAGGTAGGATGGTATGGTGAGCAGTTCTTC
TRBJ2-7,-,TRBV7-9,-,CASSPFAGYEQYF,TGTGCCAGCAGCCCCTTCGCAGGGTACGAGCAGTACTTC
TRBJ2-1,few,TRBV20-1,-,CSATRDDLTYNEQFF,TGCAGTGCTACCCGGGACGACCTCACCTACAATGAGCAGTTCTTC
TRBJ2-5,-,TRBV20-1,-,CSASPSTQYF,TGCAGTGCTAGCCCTTCGACCCAGTACTTC
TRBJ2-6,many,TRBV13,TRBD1,CASSSPGTGVSGANVLTF,TGTGCCAGCAGCTCCCCCGGGACAGGGGTCTCTGGGGCCAACGTCCTGACTTTC
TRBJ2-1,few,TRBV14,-,CASSQEQRGNEQFF,TGTGCCAGCAGCCAAGAGCAGAGGGGGAATGAGCAGTTCTTC
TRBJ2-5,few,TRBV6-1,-,CASSGREALQETQYF,TGTGCCAGCAGTGGCAGGGAAGCTCTACAAGAGACCCAGTACTTC
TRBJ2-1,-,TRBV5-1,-,CASRETTYNEQFF,TGCGCCAGCAGAGAAACCACATACAATGAGCAGTTCTTC
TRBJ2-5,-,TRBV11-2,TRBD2,CASSLEREILETQYF,TGTGCCAGCAGCTTAGAGCGGGAGATTTTAGAGACCCAGTACTTC
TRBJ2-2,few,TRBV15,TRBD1,CATSRTGTGGTGELFF,TGTGCCACCAGCAGAACCGGGACAGGGGGCACCGGGGAGCTGTTTTTT
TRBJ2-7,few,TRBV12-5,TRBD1,CASGSTTRDRATYEQYF,TGTGCTAGTGGTTCCACAACTCGGGACAGGGCGACTTACGAGCAGTACTTC
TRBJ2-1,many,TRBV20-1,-,CSARDPLGHGTYNEQFF,TGCAGTGCTAGAGATCCGCTCGGGCACGGAACCTACAATGAGCAGTTCTTC
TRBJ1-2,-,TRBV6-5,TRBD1,CASSWGDRVDYGYTF,TGTGCCAGCAGTTGGGGGGACAGGGTTGACTATGGCTACACCTTC
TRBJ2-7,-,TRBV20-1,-,CSALSGGQTYEQYF,TGCAGTGCTCTGTCCGGGGGACAAACCTACGAGCAGTACTTC
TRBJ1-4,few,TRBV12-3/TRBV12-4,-,CASSFGHEKLFF,TGTGCCAGCAGTTTTGGCCACGAAAAACTGTTTTTT
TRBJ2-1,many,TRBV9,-,CASSETGLLNEQFF,TGTGCCAGCAGCGAGACGGGACTCCTCAATGAGCAGTTCTTC
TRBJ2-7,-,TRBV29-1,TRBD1,CSVGDRGPYEQYF,TGCAGCGTCGGGGACAGGGGACCCTACGAGCAGTACTTC
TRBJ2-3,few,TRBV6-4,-,CASSVGTSTDTQYF,TGTGCCAGCAGTGTTGGGACGAGCACAGATACGCAGTATTTT
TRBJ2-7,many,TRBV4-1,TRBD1,CASSQFSGTGAYEQYF,TGCGCCAGCAGCCAATTTTCCGGGACAGGGGCCTACGAGCAGTACTTC
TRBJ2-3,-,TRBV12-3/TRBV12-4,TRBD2,CASSRIAGAGTDTQYF,TGTGCCAGCAGTAGGATAGCGGGAGCTGGCACAGATACGCAGTATTTT
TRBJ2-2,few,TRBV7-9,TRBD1,CASSQGADNTGELFF,TGTGCCAGCAGCCAGGGGGCAGATAACACCGGGGAGCTGTTTTTT
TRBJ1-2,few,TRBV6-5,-,CASSHRDTSLLDYTF,TGTGCCAGCAGTCACCGGGACACATCCCTTCTGGACTACACCTTC
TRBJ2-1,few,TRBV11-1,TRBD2,CASSYRIGSGRAADEQFF,TGTGCCAGCAGCTACCGTATTGGTAGCGGGAGGGCCGCGGATGAGCAGTTCTTC
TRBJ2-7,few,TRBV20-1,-,CSARDWTDTYEQYF,TGCAGTGCTAGAGATTGGACTGATACCTACGAGCAGTACTTC
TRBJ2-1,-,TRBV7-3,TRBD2,CASSLLGGIAGGPHEQFF,TGTGCCAGCAGCTTATTAGGGGGGATAGCGGGAGGGCCGCATGAGCAGTTCTTC
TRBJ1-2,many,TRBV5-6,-,CASSSRMNYGYTF,TGTGCCAGCAGCTCGCGGATGAACTATGGCTACACCTTC
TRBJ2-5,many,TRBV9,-,CASSVGATTKETQYF,TGTGCCAGCAGCGTAGGTGCGACTACAAAAGAGACCCAGTACTTC
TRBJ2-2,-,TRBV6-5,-,CASSYSAMAHGELFF,TGTGCCAGCAGTTACTCGGCGATGGCCCACGGGGAGCTGTTTTTT
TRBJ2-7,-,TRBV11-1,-,CASSFDSHYEQYF,TGTGCCAGCAGCTTCGACAGCCACTACGAGCAGTACTTC
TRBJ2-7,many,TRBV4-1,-,CASSQDWGRGGEQYF,TGCGCCAGCAGCCAAGACTGGGGGCGAGGCGGCGAGCAGTACTTC